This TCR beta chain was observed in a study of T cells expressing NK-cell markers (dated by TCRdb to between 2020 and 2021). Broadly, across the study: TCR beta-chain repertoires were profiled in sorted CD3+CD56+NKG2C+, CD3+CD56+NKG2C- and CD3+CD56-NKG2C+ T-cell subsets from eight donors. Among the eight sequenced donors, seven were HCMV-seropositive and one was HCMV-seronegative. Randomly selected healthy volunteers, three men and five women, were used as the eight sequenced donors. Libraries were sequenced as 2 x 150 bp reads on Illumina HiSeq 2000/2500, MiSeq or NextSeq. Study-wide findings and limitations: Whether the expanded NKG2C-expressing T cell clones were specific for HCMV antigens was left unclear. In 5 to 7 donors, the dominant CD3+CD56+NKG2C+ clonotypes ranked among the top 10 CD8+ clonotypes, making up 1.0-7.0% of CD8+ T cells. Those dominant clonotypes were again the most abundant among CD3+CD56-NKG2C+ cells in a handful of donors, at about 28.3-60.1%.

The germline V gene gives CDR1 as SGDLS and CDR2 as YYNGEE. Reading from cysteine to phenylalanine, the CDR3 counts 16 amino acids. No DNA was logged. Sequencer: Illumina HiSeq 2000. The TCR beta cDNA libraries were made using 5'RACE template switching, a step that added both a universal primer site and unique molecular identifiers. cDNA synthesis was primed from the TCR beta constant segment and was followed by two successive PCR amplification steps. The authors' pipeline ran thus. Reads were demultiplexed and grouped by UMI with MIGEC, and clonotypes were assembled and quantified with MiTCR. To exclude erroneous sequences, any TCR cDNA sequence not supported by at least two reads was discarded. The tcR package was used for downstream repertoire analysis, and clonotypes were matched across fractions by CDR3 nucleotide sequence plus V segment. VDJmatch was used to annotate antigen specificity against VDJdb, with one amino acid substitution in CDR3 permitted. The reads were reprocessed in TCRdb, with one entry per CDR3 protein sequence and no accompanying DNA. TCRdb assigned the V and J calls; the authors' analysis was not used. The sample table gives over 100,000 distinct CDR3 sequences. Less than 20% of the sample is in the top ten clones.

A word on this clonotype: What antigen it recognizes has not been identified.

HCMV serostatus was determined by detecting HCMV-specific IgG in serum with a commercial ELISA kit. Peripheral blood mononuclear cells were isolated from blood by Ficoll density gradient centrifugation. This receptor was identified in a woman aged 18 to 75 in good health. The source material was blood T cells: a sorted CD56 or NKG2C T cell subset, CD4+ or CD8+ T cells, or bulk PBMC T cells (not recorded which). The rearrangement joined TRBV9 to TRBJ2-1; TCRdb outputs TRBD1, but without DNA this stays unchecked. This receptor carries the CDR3 CASSNPRGPMYNEQFF.